The sequence of this T cell receptor beta chain was determined in a study of beta chain features in type 1 diabetes. Study-wide findings and caveats: When Type 1 diabetes patients were examined, their TCRB CDR3s proved moderately but significantly shorter in all four CD4+ subsets. Among patients, naive, central memory and Treg TCRB repertoires appeared more similar than among healthy donors.

The investigators reverse transcribed all of the isolated RNA, so they sequenced expressed TCRB transcripts. Profiled with immunoSEQ multiplex PCR; TCRdb holds only in-frame clones, not every one. The sample shows about 180,000 clones, 13% of them seen only once. CDR1 is SGHNT, CDR2 YENEEA, per germline. This CDR3 is built from 14 residues. Trimming took 3 bases from V and 5 from J; bases not matched to a gene: 4. With regard to this clone: Its antigen remains unidentified.

The sequence was obtained from a woman aged 18-29 years in good health. The chain combines TRBV11-3 with TRBJ1-1, with 9 positions matching TRBD1. Sequencing was carried out using central memory CD4+ T cells from blood. CDR3 protein: CASSFWTGVTEAFF. For the CDR3, the DNA is TGTGCCAGCAGCTTCTGGACAGGGGTAACTGAAGCTTTCTTT.